Presented here are 9 T cell receptor beta chains from one specimen sequenced in a study of beta chain features in type 1 diabetes. Expressed TCRB transcripts were sequenced because the isolated RNA had all been reverse transcribed beforehand. TCRdb keeps only in-frame clones here, not all; method: immunoSEQ multiplex PCR. The data hold more than 85,000 clones, with 30% to 40% observed a single time. The sequencing input was stem cell memory CD4+ T cells from blood. The source of these receptors is a woman aged 18-35 years in good health.

This chain joins TRBV5-5 and TRBJ2-3; 9 positions match TRBD2. This CDR3 region has 16 residues. With 2 bases clipped from V and 5 bases from J, the junction kept 9 bases outside the gene matches. Germline V gene data show CDR1 as SGHKS and CDR2 as YYEKEE (reference sequence). CDR3 nucleotides: TGTGCCAGCAGCTTAGGTAGCGGGAGATATGGAGATACGCAGTATTTT. Its protein product is CASSLGSGRYGDTQYF.

Of note for this clone: A read error may account for a junction end that differs from germline. The chain carries TRBV4-1 and TRBJ1-2; D is ambiguous. The CDR3 spans 14 residues. Germline V gene data show CDR1 as MGHRA and CDR2 as YSYEKL. CDR3 residues: CASSQDLQPRLVLF. DNA of the CDR3: TGCGCCAGCAGCCAAGATCTTCAGCCCCGACTTGTCTTATTC.

This clone came up a few times. The chain joins TRBV6-5 to TRBJ2-5; D is ambiguous. V was shortened by 2 bases and J by 1 base, with 8 bases between the two germline ends. This CDR3 contains 14 residues. The V gene's germline CDR1 is MNHEY and CDR2 SVGAGI. The CDR3 is CASSYAATQETQYF. CDR3 coding DNA: TGTGCCAGCAGTTACGCGGCTACCCAAGAGACCCAGTACTTC.

This clone was counted between two and nine times. The chain carries TRBV5-8 and TRBJ2-1, with D possibly being TRBD1 (5 bases). Trimming stripped 5 bases from V and 13 bases from J, with 16 bases between. Germline assignment: CDR1 SGHTS and CDR2 YDEGEE. The CDR3 consists of 12 residues. Here the CDR3 reads CASSPRQHHQFF. The CDR3 region has the DNA TGTGCCAGCAGTCCACGACAGCACCATCAGTTCTTC.

This clone was seen a handful of times. The chain carries TRBV7-9 and TRBJ1-5; 7 nucleotides align to TRBD1. The germline CDR1 and CDR2 sequences are SEHNR and FQNEAQ (reference sequence). The trim removed 4 bases at V and 1 base at J, leaving 7 bases unmatched. The CDR3 contains 16 residues. The CDR3 spells CASSSYPGGSNQPQHF. The CDR3 DNA is TGTGCCAGCAGCTCCTACCCAGGGGGGAGCAATCAGCCCCAGCATTTT.

This clone has only a few counts. The chain carries TRBV23-1 and TRBJ2-1, with 10 bases aligning to TRBD2. TRBV23-1 is annotated as an ORF whose role is uncertain. This CDR3 is built from 16 residues. J was trimmed by 0 bases and V by 5 bases; bases with no gene match: 4. The chain's CDR3 is CASSWPSGSSYNEQFF. CDR3 DNA sequence: TGCGCCAGCAGTTGGCCTAGCGGGAGCTCCTACAATGAGCAGTTCTTC.

This clone was picked up a small number of times. The chain recombines TRBV7-2 with TRBJ2-5; tentatively, D is TRBD1 (5 bases). The CDR3 loop spans 14 amino acids. Trimming took 5 bases from V and 4 from J, leaving 14 bases between them. Germline V gives CDR1 SGHTA, CDR2 FQGNSA. CDR3 DNA: TGTGCCAGCAGCCATCCAGGGCTGAGAGAGACCCAGTACTTC. It yields the protein CASSHPGLRETQYF.

DNA for the CDR3: TGTGCCAGCAGCTCACAGGGAATCTATGGCTACACCTTC. The encoded protein is CASSSQGIYGYTF. V usage is TRBV13 and J usage is TRBJ1-2, with D maybe TRBD1 (6 bases). The CDR3 runs 13 residues. Trimming left V 4 bases short and J 4 bases short, with 10 bases between. Looked up from germline, CDR1 is PRHDT and CDR2 is FYEKMQ (reference sequence).

V is TRBV2 and J is TRBJ2-7; possible D gene TRBD1, 6 bases. The ends were cut back, 4 bases at V and 4 bases at J, with 14 bases in the middle. The germline gives CDR1 SNHLY, CDR2 FYNNEI. The CDR3 runs 14 residues. CDR3: CASSGAGDLYEQYF. Written as DNA, the CDR3 is TGTGCCAGCAGTGGGGCAGGGGATCTGTACGAGCAGTACTTC.